These T cell receptor beta chains were read from a single sample in a study of graft-versus-host responses after intestinal transplantation. The data were produced by immunoSEQ multiplex PCR, yet TCRdb's version contains in-frame clones alone and is incomplete. The sample lists 35,000 to 45,000 clones, approximately 93% occurring once. For these receptors, no antigen is known. The source material was unstimulated CD4+ T cells sorted from spleen or lymph node cells, sampled before transplant. Source of these receptors: a human donor who was the organ donor for an intestinal transplant. Both conserved end residues are part of each CDR3. The order of the fields is V gene, J gene, clone size, CDR3 protein. Rows give clone size only sometimes, using once, few, many, or a class for an expanded clone.

V gene: TRBV7-9
J gene: TRBJ2-5
clone size: NA
CDR3 protein: CASSTSRDSEETQYF

V gene: TRBV15
J gene: NA
clone size: NA
CDR3 protein: CATSREVHEQYF

V gene: TRBV6-5
J gene: TRBJ1-2
clone size: NA
CDR3 protein: CASSTGSHYGYTF

V gene: TRBV30
J gene: TRBJ1-6
clone size: NA
CDR3 protein: CAWSADSLVYNSPLHF

V gene: TRBV7-2
J gene: TRBJ1-4
clone size: NA
CDR3 protein: CASSLQGGEGKLFF

V gene: TRBV30
J gene: TRBJ2-5
clone size: NA
CDR3 protein: CAWSEPYRGSRGTQYF

V gene: TRBV19
J gene: TRBJ2-1
clone size: NA
CDR3 protein: CASSIWGYEQFF

V gene: TRBV5-5
J gene: TRBJ2-7
clone size: NA
CDR3 protein: CASSDRTGITYEQYF

V gene: TRBV2
J gene: TRBJ2-3
clone size: once
CDR3 protein: CASSGGVLTDTQYF

V gene: TRBV11-3
J gene: TRBJ2-1
clone size: once
CDR3 protein: CASSVEGTYNEQFF

V gene: TRBV28
J gene: TRBJ1-2
clone size: NA
CDR3 protein: CATYSGYGYTF

V gene: TRBV19
J gene: TRBJ2-1
clone size: NA
CDR3 protein: CASNPTGGSYNEQFF

V gene: TRBV19
J gene: TRBJ2-3
clone size: NA
CDR3 protein: CASSTPGGPDTQYF

V gene: TRBV6-6
J gene: TRBJ2-1
clone size: NA
CDR3 protein: CASSYFVGGSYNEQFF

V gene: TRBV6-5
J gene: TRBJ2-7
clone size: NA
CDR3 protein: CASSFKYEQYF

V gene: TRBV6-6
J gene: TRBJ2-2
clone size: once
CDR3 protein: CASSYPLESRTGELFF

V gene: TRBV6-5
J gene: TRBJ2-3
clone size: NA
CDR3 protein: CASSHRDPKGDTQYF

V gene: TRBV7-2
J gene: TRBJ2-1
clone size: NA
CDR3 protein: CASSLGWVGVVNEQFF

V gene: TRBV9
J gene: TRBJ2-7
clone size: once
CDR3 protein: CASSVSGAPTYEQYF

V gene: TRBV7-2
J gene: TRBJ2-7
clone size: NA
CDR3 protein: CASSPKNSYEQYF

V gene: TRBV10-3
J gene: TRBJ2-7
clone size: NA
CDR3 protein: CAISEGTRGSYEQYF

V gene: TRBV6-6
J gene: TRBJ2-3
clone size: NA
CDR3 protein: CASTLGARADTQYF

V gene: TRBV5-1
J gene: TRBJ1-2
clone size: NA
CDR3 protein: CASKQAGLSRENYGYTF

V gene: TRBV4-1
J gene: TRBJ2-2
clone size: NA
CDR3 protein: CASSQEGSRNTGELFF

V gene: TRBV5-1
J gene: TRBJ2-5
clone size: NA
CDR3 protein: CASSLGGQETQYF

V gene: TRBV6-1
J gene: TRBJ2-5
clone size: NA
CDR3 protein: CASSGPRETQYF

V gene: TRBV18
J gene: TRBJ2-3
clone size: NA
CDR3 protein: CASSPGLAGHLWADTQYF

V gene: TRBV28
J gene: TRBJ2-5
clone size: NA
CDR3 protein: CASSLGQIQETQYF

V gene: TRBV30
J gene: TRBJ2-1
clone size: NA
CDR3 protein: CAWSMGTTSYNEQFF

V gene: TRBV7-9
J gene: TRBJ1-1
clone size: NA
CDR3 protein: CASSHDRFGGTEAFF

V gene: TRBV5-1
J gene: TRBJ2-3
clone size: NA
CDR3 protein: CASSFVIESDTQYF

V gene: TRBV10-2
J gene: TRBJ2-7
clone size: NA
CDR3 protein: CASRWTSGEVEQYF

V gene: TRBV5-1
J gene: TRBJ1-5
clone size: once
CDR3 protein: CASSLGDRDQPQHF

V gene: TRBV7-8
J gene: TRBJ1-5
clone size: once
CDR3 protein: CASSSYEQPQHF

V gene: TRBV5-6
J gene: TRBJ1-1
clone size: NA
CDR3 protein: CASSGGQGARTEAFF

V gene: TRBV6-5
J gene: TRBJ2-7
clone size: NA
CDR3 protein: CASSRSGSSYEQYF

V gene: TRBV6-6
J gene: TRBJ1-1
clone size: NA
CDR3 protein: CASSYSPGGGNTEAFF

V gene: TRBV5-1
J gene: TRBJ1-2
clone size: NA
CDR3 protein: CASSLVGPANYGYTF

V gene: TRBV5-4
J gene: TRBJ2-3
clone size: NA
CDR3 protein: CASSSGTSGGITDTQYF

V gene: TRBV5-6
J gene: TRBJ1-2
clone size: once
CDR3 protein: CASSADRGIYGYTF

V gene: TRBV5-1
J gene: TRBJ2-7
clone size: NA
CDR3 protein: CASSLVGQGALNEQYF

V gene: TRBV16
J gene: TRBJ2-1
clone size: NA
CDR3 protein: CASSAGLDVAYNEQFF

V gene: TRBV7-2
J gene: TRBJ2-2
clone size: NA
CDR3 protein: CASSPGAGELFF

V gene: TRBV20-1
J gene: TRBJ1-1
clone size: NA
CDR3 protein: CSATGGTEAFF

V gene: TRBV5-4
J gene: TRBJ1-2
clone size: NA
CDR3 protein: CASSPGVVNYYGYTF

V gene: TRBV5-4
J gene: TRBJ1-2
clone size: NA
CDR3 protein: CASSLRTGAGYGYTF

V gene: TRBV5-5
J gene: TRBJ2-5
clone size: once
CDR3 protein: CASSLYAGQQETQYF

V gene: TRBV14
J gene: TRBJ1-1
clone size: NA
CDR3 protein: CASSQQGPMNTEAFF

V gene: TRBV5-6
J gene: TRBJ2-3
clone size: NA
CDR3 protein: CASVIAGLTDTQYF

V gene: TRBV7-2
J gene: TRBJ2-2
clone size: NA
CDR3 protein: CASSLTSGATYGELFF

V gene: TRBV19
J gene: TRBJ1-2
clone size: NA
CDR3 protein: CASSIEEVDPNSYGYTF

V gene: TRBV7-2
J gene: TRBJ2-5
clone size: NA
CDR3 protein: CASSIRTSAVTQYF

V gene: TRBV4-3
J gene: TRBJ1-2
clone size: NA
CDR3 protein: CASSPSQGANYGYTF

V gene: TRBV9
J gene: TRBJ2-7
clone size: NA
CDR3 protein: CASSVVTWDSSYEQYF

V gene: TRBV5-1
J gene: TRBJ2-3
clone size: NA
CDR3 protein: CASSLEGQGTTTDTQYF

V gene: TRBV30
J gene: TRBJ1-5
clone size: NA
CDR3 protein: CAWDRGGANQPQHF

V gene: TRBV14
J gene: TRBJ1-2
clone size: NA
CDR3 protein: CASSRDSDRGYTF